The entry below describes one T cell receptor (beta chain). TCRdb's table, derived via immunoSEQ multiplex PCR, lists solely in-frame clones and lacks some. Of 100,000 to 150,000 clones listed, nearly 90% are singletons. This entry comes from a study of control samples from healthy donors and cancer patients. The sequence came from a man aged 50 or older with head and neck cancer. Sequenced input: PBMCs.

The CDR3 DNA follows: TGTGCCAGCAGCTCCACTCGGGGCTACGAGCAGTACTTC. It encodes CASSSTRGYEQYF. This chain links TRBV3-1 (or the pseudogene TRBV3-2) with TRBJ2-7, with D perhaps matching TRBD2 (5 bases). Per germline, CDR1 LGHDT and CDR2 YNNKEL (reference sequence). V dropped 5 bases and J dropped 3 bases, with 11 bases sitting between them. CDR3 length equals 13 residues.